The present entry profiles one TCR beta chain with its context. These data belong to a study of blood T cells in healthy people across ages. The authors ran a second PCR of roughly 6 to 12 cycles using a sample-barcoded 5' primer and a J-beta primer mix. MiXCR, applied by TCRdb to the 5' RACE reads, yields one record per CDR3 protein. The sample carries more than 1,400,000 distinct CDR3 sequences, 42% recorded once. Germline lookup yields CDR1 SGHRS and CDR2 YFSETQ. J was trimmed by 0 bases and V by 6 bases; bases with no gene match: 2. The CDR3 totals 14 residues. This TCR derives from a woman aged 18 to 35 in good health. The chain couples TRBV5-1 to TRBJ2-1, with 8 bases that match TRBD2. Sequences were obtained from blood. The CDR3 protein is CASNLAGSYNEQFF. The DNA for the CDR3 is TGCGCCAGCAACCTAGCGGGCTCCTACAATGAGCAGTTCTTC.